The 10 T cell receptor beta chains below all came from one sample that was sequenced in a study of long-term antiretroviral therapy in people with HIV. Sequencing relied on immunoSEQ assay v3.0, run at survey level. The method was immunoSEQ multiplex PCR; TCRdb's version includes in-frame clones alone and lacks a portion of them. The sample includes about 14,000 clones, 77% of them seen just once. This specimen consisted of unsorted PBMCs, obtained 1.3 years before starting antiretroviral therapy. These receptors all stem from a man in his forties with HIV.

Written as DNA, the CDR3 is TGTGCCAGCTCACCCGAAAAGGTCGGATCCTACGAGCAGTACTTC. Translated, it gives CASSPEKVGSYEQYF. The rearrangement joins TRBV18 to TRBJ2-7; D is undetermined. There are 15 residues in the CDR3. Germline lookup yields CDR1 KGHSH and CDR2 LQKENI. The V gene lost 3 bases and the J gene lost 1 base, with 13 bases spanning the gap.

This chain joins TRBV6-1 and TRBJ2-1; possibly TRBD1 or TRBD2 for D (6 bases each). Looked up from germline, CDR1 is MNHNS and CDR2 is SASEGT. The germline V and J ends were trimmed by 5 bases and 7 bases, with 18 bases remaining between them. This CDR3 comprises 15 residues. CDR3 amino acids: CASSPPGARANEQFF. The CDR3 bases are TGTGCCAGCAGTCCCCCGGGGGCCCGAGCGAATGAGCAGTTCTTC.

This chain links TRBV5-1 with TRBJ1-1; 8 bases map to TRBD1. Germline trimming cut 5 bases from V and 1 base from J; bases unmatched to any gene: 4. Germline V gene lookup returns CDR1 SGHRS and CDR2 YFSETQ. The CDR3 loop spans 14 amino acids. The CDR3 region is CASSFGQGNTEAFF. The CDR3 DNA reads TGCGCCAGCAGTTTTGGACAGGGGAACACTGAAGCTTTCTTT.

This rearrangement joins TRBV5-1 to TRBJ2-1; D is perhaps TRBD2 (5 bases). Germline CDR1 and CDR2: SGHRS and YFSETQ. The V end was cut by 4 bases, the J end by 0 bases, with 17 bases between. The CDR3 runs to 17 residues. The chain's CDR3 is CASSPGGLRSSYNEQFF. The CDR3 DNA is TGCGCCAGCAGCCCCGGCGGACTTAGGAGCTCCTACAATGAGCAGTTCTTC. Drawing the rest from reference TRBV5-1 and TRBJ2-1, the complete variable domain is KAGVTQTPRYLIKTRGQQVTLSCSPISGHRSVSWYQQTPGQGLQFLFEYFSETQRNKGNFPGRFSGRQFSNSRSEMNVSTLELGDSALYLCASSPGGLRSSYNEQFFGPGTRLTVL.

A few counts support this clone. The V gene is TRBV6-5, the J gene TRBJ1-1; 9 nucleotides align to TRBD1. The germline V gene encodes CDR1 MNHEY and CDR2 SVGAGI. This CDR3 has 16 amino acids. V dropped 0 bases and J dropped 4; count of bases not matched to a gene: 6. In DNA form, the CDR3 reads TGTGCCAGCAGTTACTCGACAGGGGGTCGAGGCACTGAAGCTTTCTTT. This codes for CASSYSTGGRGTEAFF.

This chain joins TRBV5-1 and TRBJ1-6; D call uncertain. Deletions cut 2 bases from V and 8 bases from J, with 14 bases between. Germline CDR1 reads SGHRS; CDR2 reads YFSETQ. The length of the CDR3 is 15 residues. The CDR3 loop is CASSLFSSGDSPLHF. The CDR3 bases are TGCGCCAGCAGCTTATTTTCCTCTGGGGATTCACCCCTCCACTTT.

V gene TRBV5-6 combines with J gene TRBJ2-2, with D unclear. V was shortened by 4 bases and J by 0 bases, with 4 bases between the two germline ends. Germline assignment: CDR1 SGHDT and CDR2 YYEEEE. This CDR3 region has 13 residues. The CDR3 region is CASSPPNTGELFF. For the CDR3, the DNA is TGTGCCAGCAGCCCGCCGAACACCGGGGAGCTGTTTTTT.

The V and J genes are TRBV10-3 and TRBJ2-3; either TRBD1 or TRBD2 may supply D (5 bases each). The CDR3 is 12 residues long. CDR1 is ENHRY, CDR2 SYGVKD, per germline. The V gene lost 6 bases and the J gene lost 1 base, with 5 bases spanning the gap. CDR3 region: CAIRGGTDTQYF. Here the CDR3 DNA reads TGTGCCATCAGGGGGGGCACAGATACGCAGTATTTT.

The rearrangement joins TRBV7-2 to TRBJ1-2; 8 nucleotides line up with TRBD1. V lost 5 bases and J lost 1; bases outside the gene matches: 3. The CDR3 length is 14 residues. The germline V gene encodes CDR1 SGHTA and CDR2 FQGNSA. CDR3 sequence: CASSVDRGNYGYTF. The CDR3 region has the DNA TGTGCCAGCAGCGTCGACAGGGGTAACTATGGCTACACCTTC.

V usage is TRBV27 and J usage is TRBJ1-2; D possibly corresponds to TRBD1 (6 bases). Trimming removed 3 bases at V and 4 bases at J, with 15 bases between. This CDR3 comprises 15 residues. The germline V gene has CDR1 MNHEY and CDR2 SMNVEV (reference sequence). The chain's CDR3 is CASSFGRGAGYGYTF. CDR3 in DNA: TGTGCCAGCAGTTTTGGTCGGGGGGCGGGCTATGGCTACACCTTC.